Listed here are 4 T cell receptor beta chains from one sample, sequenced in a study of T cell responses to AZD1222 COVID-19 vaccine (dated by TCRdb to the early 2020s). The time point label on this specimen signifies: about 28 days (+/-7) after the second vaccine dose. What the treatment or condition label conveys for this sample: meningococcal conjugate vaccine given as trial control. The library was obtained by the immunoSEQ multiplex PCR assay. The immuneACCESS repertoire file appears here via TCRdb, limited to in-frame rearrangements. These files lack a portion of the clones; in checked studies, under half of the deficit traces to unresolved V genes, and the cause of the others is not known. For this sample there are some 190,000 clones; about 94% appear just once. The ten largest make up around 1.7% of the sample. Sample: peripheral blood, taken 28 days after the second dose of the MenACWY control vaccine. The origin of the receptors is an adult who received the MenACWY meningococcal vaccine as a control.

The gene calls are TRBV27 and TRBJ1-2; 7 bases are a match to TRBD1. The trim removed 2 bases at V and 2 bases at J, leaving 5 bases unmatched. The CDR3 consists of 15 residues. Germline V gene lookup returns CDR1 MNHEY and CDR2 SMNVEV (reference sequence). CDR3: CASSLDWTGNYGYTF. The CDR3 coding sequence is TGTGCCAGCAGTTTAGACTGGACAGGAAACTATGGCTACACCTTC.

V usage is TRBV28 and J usage is TRBJ1-5; 10 bases are a match to TRBD1. J gave up 0 bases and V 5 bases, and 13 bases lay outside the gene matches. The germline gives CDR1 MDHEN, CDR2 SYDVKM. The CDR3 loop spans 19 amino acids. In nucleotides, the CDR3 is TGTGCCAGCAGTGAAAGGTCGAATGGACAGGGGGGTAGCAATCAGCCCCAGCATTTT. Translation: CASSERSNGQGGSNQPQHF.

This rearrangement joins TRBV10-3 to TRBJ1-1; tentative D call: TRBD1 (6 bases). Germline CDR1 is ENHRY and CDR2 is SYGVKD. V dropped 11 bases and J dropped 5 bases, with 15 bases sitting between them. This CDR3 spans 12 amino acids. The CDR3: CASGGAGTEAFF. DNA of the CDR3: TGTGCCTCCGGGGGGGCGGGAACTGAAGCTTTCTTT.

The chain uses TRBV24-1 and TRBJ1-2; 9 positions agree with TRBD1. Germline assignment: CDR1 KGHDR and CDR2 SFDVKD. The ends lost 3 bases at V and 4 bases at J; junction bases unmatched: 8. The CDR3 extends over 16 amino acids. The CDR3 loop is CATSDPRTGDSYGYTF. The DNA for the CDR3 is TGTGCCACCAGTGATCCGCGGACAGGGGATTCCTATGGCTACACCTTC.